A selection of T cell receptor beta chains follows, all from one sample in a study of blood T cells in healthy people across ages. TCRdb re-called the 5' RACE reads with MiXCR, one entry per CDR3 protein. The sample includes approximately 2,000,000 distinct CDR3 sequences, 35% to 50% of them seen just once. Sequenced input: blood. Receptor source: a human donor in good health. The CDR3 runs from the conserved cysteine through the conserved F or W. A D gene is named only where the DNA matches it firmly. Clone size, where shown, is once, few, many, or a class for clones that have expanded.

v_gene	abundance	j_gene	d_gene	CDR3aa	CDR3nt
TRBV11-3	.	TRBJ2-1	.	CASSTRGGTYNEQFF	TGTGCCAGCAGCACCCGAGGGGGGACCTACAATGAGCAGTTCTTC
TRBV6-2/TRBV6-3	.	TRBJ1-1	.	CASSQNRARGTEAFF	TGTGCCAGCAGCCAAAACAGGGCCCGTGGCACTGAAGCTTTCTTT
TRBV7-2	.	TRBJ2-3	.	CASSTPQDTQYF	TGTGCCAGCAGTACGCCCCAAGATACGCAGTATTTT
TRBV3-1	once	TRBJ2-3	TRBD2	CASSYGLAGPSTDTQYF	TGTGCCAGCAGCTACGGACTAGCGGGGCCTAGCACAGATACGCAGTATTTT
TRBV7-9	.	TRBJ2-3	.	CARSTSTGSRDTQYF	TGTGCCCGCAGCACTTCTACAGGGAGTAGAGATACGCAGTATTTT
TRBV6-6	once	TRBJ2-2	.	CASDQWNTGERFF	TGTGCCAGCGACCAGTGGAACACCGGGGAGCGGTTTTTT
TRBV20-1	few	TRBJ1-1	.	CSARSGARTEAFF	TGCAGTGCTAGAAGCGGGGCACGCACTGAAGCTTTCTTT
TRBV29-1	.	TRBJ2-7	.	CSVGANEQYF	TGCAGCGTTGGGGCTAACGAGCAGTACTTC
TRBV7-2	few	TRBJ2-5	.	CASSLVEDPQETQYF	TGTGCCAGCAGCTTAGTAGAGGACCCCCAAGAGACCCAGTACTTC
TRBV20-1	.	TRBJ2-1	TRBD2	CSATSGGAIDNEQFF	TGCAGTGCGACTAGCGGGGGGGCTATCGACAATGAGCAGTTCTTC
TRBV12-3/TRBV12-4	.	TRBJ1-1	TRBD1	CASSSGQHTEAFF	TGTGCCAGCAGTTCGGGACAGCACACTGAAGCTTTCTTT
TRBV12-3/TRBV12-4	.	TRBJ1-1	.	CASSWSESPTEAFF	TGTGCCAGCAGTTGGAGCGAAAGCCCCACTGAAGCTTTCTTT
TRBV20-1	few	TRBJ2-3	.	CSAIRITQYF	TGCAGTGCTATCCGGATTACGCAGTATTTT
TRBV7-2	.	TRBJ2-2	.	CASRPQLTGELFF	TGTGCCAGCAGGCCGCAGCTTACCGGGGAGCTGTTTTTT
TRBV20-1	few	TRBJ2-3	TRBD1	CSASGTGDFSDTQYF	TGCAGTGCTAGCGGGACAGGGGACTTCTCAGATACGCAGTATTTT
TRBV7-2	.	TRBJ1-4	.	CASSLEGTRDNEKLFF	TGTGCCAGCAGCTTAGAGGGGACAAGGGATAATGAAAAACTGTTTTTT
TRBV28	.	TRBJ1-2	.	CASSQSGFTNYGYTF	TGTGCCAGCAGTCAGTCAGGATTTACTAACTATGGCTACACCTTC
TRBV5-1	.	TRBJ2-7	.	CASSLERQGRNYEQYF	TGCGCCAGCAGCTTGGAACGTCAGGGCCGGAACTACGAGCAGTACTTC
TRBV9	few	TRBJ1-2	.	CASSRGAHYGYTF	TGTGCCAGTAGTCGGGGGGCTCACTATGGCTACACCTTC
TRBV20-1	few	TRBJ1-1	TRBD1	CSAGTGGYTEAFF	TGCAGTGCTGGAACAGGGGGCTACACTGAAGCTTTCTTT
TRBV20-1	.	TRBJ1-2	.	CSAQDGVYGYTF	TGCAGTGCGCAGGACGGGGTTTATGGCTACACCTTC
TRBV20-1	.	TRBJ1-5	TRBD1	CSARDPTGGEYQPQHF	TGCAGTGCTAGAGACCCGACAGGGGGCGAATACCAGCCCCAGCATTTT
TRBV12-3/TRBV12-4	many	TRBJ1-2	.	CASRGTQGIYGYTF	TGTGCCAGCAGGGGCACTCAGGGAATCTATGGCTACACCTTC
TRBV29-1	many	TRBJ2-5	.	CSVDTGRVGTQYF	TGCAGCGTTGACACAGGGAGGGTAGGGACCCAGTACTTC
TRBV12-3/TRBV12-4	few	TRBJ2-6	TRBD1	CASSLVSGSGTDLSGANVLTF	TGTGCCAGCAGTTTAGTTTCTGGGTCCGGGACAGACTTATCTGGGGCCAACGTCCTGACTTTC
TRBV4-2	.	TRBJ2-7	.	CASSQDSDSFSYEQYF	TGTGCCAGCAGCCAAGATTCAGACAGCTTCTCCTACGAGCAGTACTTC
TRBV2	.	TRBJ2-7	.	CASLPGYLSYEQYF	TGTGCCAGTCTCCCGGGATATTTATCCTACGAGCAGTACTTC
TRBV7-6	.	TRBJ1-1	.	CASSLEDYTEAFF	TGTGCCAGCAGCTTAGAAGACTACACTGAAGCTTTCTTT
TRBV2	few	TRBJ1-5	.	CASSVQSNQPQHF	TGTGCCAGCAGTGTGCAGTCCAATCAGCCCCAGCATTTT
TRBV20-1	few	TRBJ1-2	.	CSARDPREWQLSGYTF	TGCAGTGCTAGAGACCCCCGGGAGTGGCAACTATCGGGCTACACCTTC
TRBV6-5	few	TRBJ2-7	.	CASSYGVNYYEQYF	TGTGCCAGCAGTTACGGGGTTAACTACTACGAGCAGTACTTC
TRBV25-1	.	TRBJ1-2	.	CTSSDGLGLLPYGYTF	TGTACCAGCAGTGATGGCCTTGGTCTCTTACCCTATGGCTACACCTTC
TRBV4-2	few	TRBJ1-2	.	CASSQGRQGGYTF	TGTGCCAGCAGCCAAGGGAGGCAGGGTGGCTACACCTTC
TRBV29-1	many	TRBJ2-5	.	CSVSDSQETQYF	TGCAGCGTCTCGGACAGCCAAGAGACCCAGTACTTC
TRBV21-1	.	TRBJ1-5	.	CASSICSNQPQHF	TGTGCCAGTTCGATTTGTAGCAATCAGCCCCAGCATTTT
TRBV28	few	TRBJ1-2	TRBD1	CASSLDRASGYTF	TGTGCCAGCAGCTTGGACAGGGCGAGTGGCTACACCTTC
TRBV20-1	few	TRBJ2-3	TRBD2	CSAPTSKYHTDTQYF	TGCAGTGCCCCGACTAGCAAGTACCACACAGATACGCAGTATTTT
TRBV7-2	few	TRBJ2-7	.	CASSFTGGTSYEQYF	TGTGCCAGCAGCTTCACGGGGGGCACCTCCTACGAGCAGTACTTC
TRBV19	.	TRBJ2-5	.	CASSTEGDGQETQYF	TGTGCCAGTAGTACGGAGGGCGATGGTCAAGAGACCCAGTACTTC
TRBV5-1	.	TRBJ2-7	.	CASSPGTSHEQYF	TGCGCCAGCAGCCCCGGGACATCCCACGAGCAGTACTTC
TRBV20-1	.	TRBJ2-7	.	CSARETGYEYEQYF	TGCAGTGCTAGAGAGACAGGTTATGAGTACGAGCAGTACTTC
TRBV4-3	.	TRBJ1-2	TRBD1	CASSLRGTIFGYTF	TGCGCCAGCAGCCTCAGGGGGACGATATTTGGCTACACCTTC
TRBV20-1	.	TRBJ1-2	TRBD1	CSAWPGQGGYTF	TGCAGTGCTTGGCCGGGACAGGGGGGCTACACCTTC
TRBV7-6	.	TRBJ1-1	.	CASSLGDKNTEAFF	TGTGCCAGCAGCTTAGGAGACAAGAACACTGAAGCTTTCTTT
TRBV12-3/TRBV12-4	.	TRBJ2-7	TRBD2	CASSPWAGGIYEQYF	TGTGCCAGCAGCCCTTGGGCGGGGGGGATCTACGAGCAGTACTTC
TRBV7-9	few	TRBJ1-5	.	CASSPGGSYSNQPQHF	TGTGCCAGCAGCCCTGGGGGATCGTATAGCAATCAGCCCCAGCATTTT
TRBV20-1	.	TRBJ2-1	.	CSARDWGSTSYNEQFF	TGCAGTGCTAGAGATTGGGGCAGCACCTCCTACAATGAGCAGTTCTTC
TRBV15	few	TRBJ2-1	.	CATSRDRAGADEQFF	TGTGCCACCAGCAGAGATCGGGCGGGGGCGGATGAGCAGTTCTTC
TRBV18	.	TRBJ2-5	TRBD1	CASSQGQGDQETQYF	TGTGCCAGCTCACAGGGACAGGGAGACCAAGAGACCCAGTACTTC
TRBV12-3/TRBV12-4	few	TRBJ2-1	TRBD2	CASSLSLGGAYNEQFF	TGTGCCAGCAGTTTAAGTTTGGGAGGGGCCTACAATGAGCAGTTCTTC
TRBV3-1	.	TRBJ2-5	.	CASSLLTGNLQETQYF	TGTGCCAGCAGCCTCCTAACCGGGAACCTCCAAGAGACCCAGTACTTC
TRBV5-1	many	TRBJ2-6	.	CASSSSVTGANVLTF	TGCGCCAGCAGTTCCTCCGTTACTGGGGCCAACGTCCTGACTTTC
TRBV10-3	.	TRBJ2-3	.	CAISAGGLNTQYF	TGTGCCATCAGTGCGGGGGGCCTGAATACGCAGTATTTT
TRBV20-1	.	TRBJ1-3	.	CSASIGRVESGNTIYF	TGCAGTGCTAGTATTGGCAGAGTCGAATCTGGAAACACCATATATTTT
TRBV11-3	.	TRBJ2-1	.	CASRLLANNEQFF	TGTGCCAGCAGGTTGCTAGCCAACAATGAGCAGTTCTTC